This T cell receptor beta chain is from a study of T cell responses to AZD1222 COVID-19 vaccine. Study-wide background: The analysis combined second doses at about 4 or about 12 weeks.

Only in-frame clones appear in the TCRdb table, and some are missing; sequencing was by immunoSEQ multiplex PCR. Seen here are some 140,000 clones, 90% observed once, and the top ten hold approximately 1.6%. Study observations and caveats: Spike-specific TCR repertoires showed rising breadth and depth after two AZD1222 doses. The number of AZD1222 recipients seropositive at baseline was only five to seven. Regions 160-218 and 743-854 held dominance among vaccine-associated CD4 TCRs, which spanned spike.

Looked up from germline, CDR1 is LGHNA and CDR2 is YSLEER. The CDR3 is made up of 16 amino acids. With V trimmed by 2 bases and J by 2 bases, 8 bases remained unmatched. Worth noting for this clone: Its antigen is not identified.

Sequenced material: peripheral blood, taken on day 0 of AZD1222 vaccination. The chain recombines TRBV4-3 with TRBJ1-1; 7 bases are a match to TRBD1. This TCR derives from an adult in good health. The CDR3 sequence is CASSQPSGGGNTEAFF. CDR3 DNA: TGCGCCAGCAGCCAACCTTCTGGAGGGGGCAACACTGAAGCTTTCTTT.